The rows below give T cell receptor beta chains drawn from one sample of a study of shared clonotypes between healthy human individuals. Repertoires were generated with immunoSEQ multiplex PCR, while TCRdb's copy carries only in-frame clones and drops some. The sample yields over a million clones, around three quarters seen once. The sequenced material came from memory CD4+ T cells from PBMCs. The receptors originated from a man aged 18-30 years in good health. Some clones in this sample may be carry-over from other donors' samples. Both conserved end residues are part of each CDR3. The order of the fields is J gene, V gene, clone size, D gene, CDR3 protein, CDR3 DNA. A D gene is named only where the DNA matches it firmly. The listing skips clone size in some rows; elsewhere it reads once, few, many or a size class.

TRBJ2-1 | TRBV7-3 | NA | NA | CASSPGARSYNEQFF | TGTGCCAGCAGCCCAGGGGCCCGCTCCTACAATGAGCAGTTCTTC
TRBJ2-2 | TRBV11-2 | NA | NA | CASSPARQGSTGELFF | TGTGCCAGCAGCCCCGCACGTCAGGGGAGCACCGGGGAGCTGTTTTTT
TRBJ2-7 | TRBV18 | NA | NA | CASSPTSPPGLNYEQYF | TGTGCCAGCTCACCAACTTCCCCTCCGGGACTGAACTACGAGCAGTACTTC
TRBJ1-1 | TRBV7-3 | NA | NA | CASRLRAGNTEAFF | TGTGCCAGCAGGCTAAGGGCGGGGAACACTGAAGCTTTCTTT
TRBJ2-5 | TRBV5-4 | few | NA | CASSFGRNQETQYF | TGTGCCAGCAGCTTTGGGCGGAACCAAGAGACCCAGTACTTC
TRBJ2-7 | TRBV27 | NA | TRBD1 | CASRVPGQGSYEQYF | TGTGCCAGCAGGGTTCCGGGACAGGGATCCTACGAGCAGTACTTC
TRBJ2-3 | TRBV7-6 | NA | NA | CASRVTGTDTQYF | TGTGCCAGCAGGGTAACAGGGACAGATACGCAGTATTTT
TRBJ2-7 | TRBV6-1 | NA | NA | CASSEIPFTSTKRGWIPYEQYF | TGTGCCAGCAGTGAAATCCCCTTCACTAGCACGAAGAGAGGGTGGATTCCTTACGAGCAGTACTTC
TRBJ1-5 | TRBV28 | NA | NA | CASSSNLRVSGNQPQHF | TGTGCCAGCAGTTCTAACCTCAGGGTTTCTGGCAATCAGCCCCAGCATTTT
TRBJ2-6 | TRBV28 | NA | NA | CASSFTASLDGANVLTF | TGTGCCAGCAGTTTCACCGCTAGCCTCGATGGGGCCAACGTCCTGACTTTC
TRBJ2-1 | TRBV7-2 | NA | NA | CASSLAGEGEQFF | TGTGCCAGCAGCTTGGCAGGGGAGGGTGAGCAGTTCTTC
TRBJ2-5 | TRBV5-4 | NA | TRBD2 | CASSFQVAGVAETQYF | TGTGCCAGCAGCTTCCAAGTAGCGGGAGTTGCAGAGACCCAGTACTTC
TRBJ2-5 | TRBV5-1 | NA | NA | CASSRDVQETQYF | TGCGCCAGCAGCCGAGACGTTCAAGAGACCCAGTACTTC
TRBJ2-7 | TRBV5-1 | NA | TRBD2 | CASSAGTSLYEQYF | TGCGCCAGCAGTGCCGGGACTAGCCTCTACGAGCAGTACTTC
TRBJ1-5 | TRBV6-5 | NA | NA | CASSTMGNQPQHF | TGTGCCAGCAGCACCATGGGCAATCAGCCCCAGCATTTT
TRBJ2-7 | TRBV21-1 | NA | NA | CASSIRWTSGGQSEYF | TGTGCCAGCAGCATAAGATGGACTAGCGGGGGACAATCGGAGTACTTC
TRBJ2-7 | TRBV7-2 | NA | NA | CASSLRGRNEQYF | TGTGCCAGCAGCTTAAGAGGTCGGAACGAGCAGTACTTC
TRBJ2-1 | TRBV5-1 | once | TRBD1 | CASSQNRGSYNEQFF | TGCGCCAGCAGCCAGAACAGGGGCTCCTACAATGAGCAGTTCTTC
TRBJ2-7 | TRBV5-6 | NA | TRBD2 | CASSLRRTSGPYEQYF | TGTGCCAGCAGCTTGAGGAGAACTAGCGGACCGTACGAGCAGTACTTC
TRBJ1-4 | TRBV2 | few | NA | CASSVGREYEKLFF | TGTGCCAGCAGTGTGGGCAGGGAGTATGAAAAACTGTTTTTT
TRBJ2-7 | TRBV10-3 | NA | NA | CAISEWAGNEQYF | TGTGCCATCAGTGAGTGGGCGGGAAACGAGCAGTACTTC
TRBJ2-3 | TRBV7-3 | NA | NA | CASTPLGRASTDTQYF | TGTGCCAGCACCCCCCTCGGACGGGCTAGCACAGATACGCAGTATTTT
TRBJ2-1 | TRBV7-9 | NA | TRBD2 | CASSSGLAGVGSYNEQFF | TGTGCCAGCAGCTCGGGACTAGCGGGAGTCGGGTCCTACAATGAGCAGTTCTTC
TRBJ1-5 | TRBV27 | NA | TRBD1 | CASSPRGQRNQPQHF | TGTGCCAGCAGCCCCAGGGGGCAACGCAATCAGCCCCAGCATTTT
TRBJ1-2 | TRBV2 | NA | NA | CASRNRGRGGYTF | TGTGCCAGCAGAAACCGGGGGCGGGGTGGCTACACCTTC
TRBJ1-1 | TRBV5-1 | NA | NA | CASSLGLTLNTEAFF | TGCGCCAGCAGCTTAGGCCTAACCCTAAACACTGAAGCTTTCTTT
TRBJ1-2 | TRBV28 | NA | NA | CASSLGTSYGYTF | TGTGCCAGCAGTTTAGGCACTTCCTATGGCTACACCTTC
TRBJ2-1 | TRBV5-4 | NA | NA | CASSPNPGATYNEQFF | TGTGCCAGCAGCCCAAACCCCGGGGCCACCTACAATGAGCAGTTCTTC
TRBJ2-3 | TRBV7-3 | NA | NA | CASSPTWTSTDTQYF | TGTGCCAGCAGCCCTACTTGGACTAGCACAGATACGCAGTATTTT
TRBJ1-2 | TRBV2 | NA | TRBD1 | CASRARGGQLMYGYTF | TGTGCCAGCAGGGCCAGAGGGGGACAGTTAATGTATGGCTACACCTTC
TRBJ2-5 | TRBV10-3 | NA | TRBD2 | CAISGLAGETQYF | TGTGCCATCAGCGGACTAGCGGGAGAGACCCAGTACTTC
TRBJ1-1 | TRBV15 | many | NA | CATETRGFAGTEAFF | TGTGCCACCGAAACAAGGGGTTTCGCGGGAACTGAAGCTTTCTTT
TRBJ2-7 | TRBV4-3 | few | NA | CASSQDFRAVHEQYF | TGCGCCAGCAGCCAAGATTTCCGGGCGGTACACGAGCAGTACTTC
TRBJ2-3 | TRBV28 | NA | NA | CASSVSTGIRHTQYF | TGTGCCAGCAGTGTATCCACAGGGATCAGGCATACGCAGTATTTT
TRBJ1-2 | TRBV28 | NA | NA | CASSFYFRASPSYGYTF | TGTGCCAGCAGTTTCTACTTCCGGGCCAGTCCATCCTATGGCTACACCTTC
TRBJ2-4 | TRBV20-1 | many | NA | CSARTNIQYF | TGCAGTGCGCGGACAAACATTCAGTACTTC
TRBJ2-1 | TRBV18 | NA | TRBD2 | CASSPGAGVSYNEQFF | TGTGCCAGCTCACCAGGAGCGGGAGTCTCCTACAATGAGCAGTTCTTC
TRBJ2-2 | TRBV7-9 | NA | NA | CASSFQFAGNTGELFF | TGTGCCAGCAGCTTCCAATTCGCGGGAAACACCGGGGAGCTGTTTTTT
TRBJ2-1 | TRBV5-4 | NA | NA | CASSSRLAALYNEQFF | TGTGCCAGCAGCTCCCGATTAGCGGCCCTCTACAATGAGCAGTTCTTC